This T cell receptor (beta chain) was recorded in a study of T cells in Graves' hyperthyroidism and ophthalmopathy. Researchers took RNA transcripts and amplified the TCR beta CDR3 regions from them. HTBI primers were the set used in a first-round RT-PCR of the TCR CDR3. Each CDR3 protein is one row after TCRdb ran MiXCR on the multiplex PCR reads. The data show 95,000 to 100,000 distinct CDR3 sequences, about 51% seen once. The study's findings and limits: Ophthalmopathy was told apart from stable hyperthyroidism by a 13 V-J model.

The CDR3 runs 12 residues. Germline lookup yields CDR1 SQVTM and CDR2 ANQGSEA. Details on this clonotype: Its target is unknown.

The sequence derives from a middle-aged woman with Graves' hyperthyroidism. Sample: blood. The chain has TRBV29-1 and TRBJ1-1; D gene uncertain. The CDR3 nucleotides read TGCAGGCGCTCGTGGGTGAACACTGAAGCTTTCTTT. Its protein product is CRRSWVNTEAFF.